The 14 T cell receptor beta chains below were found in one sample sequenced in a study of blood T cell repertoires in COVID-19. The repertoire was sequenced with immunoSEQ multiplex PCR; TCRdb's copy has only in-frame clones and lacks some. This sample has around 100,000 clones, with roughly four fifths found just once. Sequencing was performed on peripheral blood. These receptors were taken from a man in his sixties with acute or convalescent COVID-19.

The J gene is TRBJ1-4, the V gene TRBV27; the D gene is possibly TRBD1 (6 bases). V was trimmed by 6 bases and J by 5 bases, leaving 19 bases between them. CDR3 length: 16 residues. Germline CDR1 MNHEY, CDR2 SMNVEV (reference sequence). This CDR3 reads CASSTTWTAQNEKLFF. CDR3 in DNA: TGTGCCAGCAGCACTACCTGGACAGCGCAGAATGAAAAACTGTTTTTT.

A single count supports this clone. The chain combines TRBV5-6 with TRBJ2-3, with D possibly matching TRBD1 (6 bases). V lost 0 bases and J 3 bases, leaving 8 bases between the germline ends. The CDR3 loop spans 14 amino acids. In germline, CDR1 is SGHDT, CDR2 YYEEEE. The CDR3 loop reads CASSLEGGTDTQYF. In DNA form, the CDR3 reads TGTGCCAGCAGCTTGGAAGGGGGAACAGATACGCAGTATTTT.

This clone was found many times. This chain uses TRBV19 with TRBJ2-5; D is unclear. The CDR3 loop spans 15 amino acids. Germline V gives CDR1 LNHDA, CDR2 SQIVND (reference sequence). V dropped 3 bases and J dropped 2 bases, with 13 bases sitting between them. CDR3 in DNA: TGTGCCAGTAGTATTTCGGTAACAGAGCAAGAGACCCAGTACTTC. It encodes CASSISVTEQETQYF.

CDR3 bases: TGTGCCAGCAGCCAGTGGGTAGCGGGAGGGCCGGGGGATGAGCAGTTCTTC. Translated: CASSQWVAGGPGDEQFF. The chain joins TRBV14 to TRBJ2-1; 11 bases line up with TRBD2. CDR1 and CDR2 from the germline V gene are SGHDN and FVKESK. CDR3 length equals 17 residues. Losses at the gene ends were 3 bases for V and 8 bases for J; bases not matched to a gene: 12.

This clone appeared a few times. This chain links TRBV5-4 with TRBJ2-5; TRBD2 might be the D (6 bases). The CDR3 spans 14 residues. Germline lookup yields CDR1 SGHNT and CDR2 YYREEE (reference sequence). Trimming left V 4 bases short and J 5 bases short, with 15 bases between. CDR3 residues: CASSLPGRGETQYF. CDR3 nucleotides: TGTGCCAGCAGCCTCCCGGGACGGGGGGAGACCCAGTACTTC.

V is TRBV11-3 and J is TRBJ2-2; D may be TRBD1 (5 bases). With 5 bases removed from V and 5 bases from J, the gap between germline ends came to 18 bases. The CDR3 spans 16 residues. Looked up from germline, CDR1 is SGHNT and CDR2 is YENEEA. The CDR3 DNA reads TGTGCCAGCAGCCACATCCCTAAGGGGTTTACCGGGGAGCTGTTTTTT. It yields the protein CASSHIPKGFTGELFF.

This chain connects TRBV5-5 to TRBJ1-5; 7 bases fit TRBD1. Germline V gene lookup returns CDR1 SGHKS and CDR2 YYEKEE (reference sequence). The CDR3 totals 15 residues. J was trimmed by 2 bases and V by 4 bases; bases with no gene match: 6. The CDR3 nucleotides are TGTGCCAGCAGCCCCGATGGACAGGGCAATCAGCCCCAGCATTTT. It encodes CASSPDGQGNQPQHF.

The V gene is TRBV2, the J gene TRBJ1-2; TRBD1 matches at 9 bases. This CDR3 comprises 13 residues. The germline gives CDR1 SNHLY, CDR2 FYNNEI. The V and J ends lost 4 bases and 6 bases, in that order; junction bases with no gene match: 3. CDR3 sequence (DNA): TGTGCCAGCAGTGTGACAGGGGGTGATGGCTACACCTTC. It translates to CASSVTGGDGYTF.

V gene TRBV30 combines with J gene TRBJ2-3; tentatively, D is TRBD2 (7 bases). Germline assignment: CDR1 GTSNPN and CDR2 SVGIG (reference sequence). V lost 7 bases and J 0 bases, leaving 14 bases between the germline ends. This CDR3 contains 14 residues. The CDR3 spells CASSGGSSTDTQYF. The CDR3 region has the DNA TGTGCCTCCTCGGGGGGCTCTAGCACAGATACGCAGTATTTT. The full variable domain, its missing parts supplied by reference TRBV30 and TRBJ2-3, is SQTIHQWPATLVQPVGSPLSLECTVEGTSNPNLYWYRQAAGRGLQLLFYSVGIGQISSEVPQNLSASRPQDRQFILSSKKLLLSDSGFYLCASSGGSSTDTQYFGPGTRLTVL.

J is TRBJ2-1 and V is TRBV7-2, with TRBD2 matching 11 bases. This CDR3 spans 16 amino acids. V shed 4 bases, J shed 7 bases, and the junction held 9 bases outside the gene matches. CDR1 is SGHTA and CDR2 is FQGNSA in the germline V gene. CDR3 loop: CASSSDSGRAGNEQFF. CDR3 nucleotide sequence: TGTGCCAGCAGCTCCGATAGCGGGAGGGCAGGGAATGAGCAGTTCTTC.

This sequence joins TRBV19 and TRBJ1-5; tentative D call: TRBD1 (5 bases). The CDR3 contains 15 residues. The germline V gene has CDR1 LNHDA and CDR2 SQIVND (reference sequence). V lost 5 bases and J 6 bases, leaving 17 bases between the germline ends. DNA for the CDR3: TGTGCCAGTAGTCTCCGTCGGGGGGATCCTCAGCCCCAGCATTTT. It specifies CASSLRRGDPQPQHF.

This chain links TRBV19 with TRBJ1-5; unclear D gene. The CDR3 has 15 amino acids. The V gene's germline CDR1 is LNHDA and CDR2 SQIVND (reference sequence). With 0 bases removed from V and 0 bases from J, the gap between germline ends came to 6 bases. As DNA, the CDR3 is TGTGCCAGTAGTATAGAGCCCTATAGCAATCAGCCCCAGCATTTT. Protein: CASSIEPYSNQPQHF.

The rearrangement links TRBV7-2 to TRBJ2-3, with 7 bases lining up with TRBD2. V lost 1 base, J lost 7 bases, and 11 bases stayed unmatched. Germline V gives CDR1 SGHTA, CDR2 FQGNSA. The CDR3 covers 16 residues. The CDR3 DNA reads as TGTGCCAGCAGCTTAGGTTCTGTGGGAGGGAGGAATACGCAGTATTTT. Residues: CASSLGSVGGRNTQYF.

The chain links TRBV11-3 to TRBJ2-5; D not resolved. The CDR3 consists of 16 residues. Trimming removed 5 bases at V and 1 base at J, with 17 bases between. Germline-derived CDR1 and CDR2 are SGHNT and YENEEA. In DNA form, the CDR3 reads TGTGCCAGCAGCAAAAACCTAGACCCATCCCAAGAGACCCAGTACTTC. Protein product: CASSKNLDPSQETQYF.